Presented here are 14 T cell receptor beta chains from one specimen sequenced in a study of blood T cell repertoires in COVID-19. Sequenced by immunoSEQ multiplex PCR; TCRdb stores in-frame clones only, minus some. The sample consists of a few hundred thousand clones, 70% to 90% of them appearing once. The sample was PBMCs or T cells enriched from blood (not recorded which). The receptors originated from a woman in her late teens or twenties who had been exposed to COVID-19.

J is TRBJ1-2 and V is TRBV29-1; 8 bases align to TRBD1. In germline, CDR1 is SQVTM, CDR2 ANQGSEA. After removal of 0 bases from V and 4 bases from J, the junction contained 7 bases not matched to a gene. CDR3 length: 15 amino acids. The CDR3 protein is CSVEDPLTGGYGYTF. The CDR3 DNA reads TGCAGCGTTGAAGATCCCCTAACAGGGGGCTATGGCTACACCTTC.

The chain employs TRBV28 and TRBJ1-2; D unclear. Per the germline V gene, CDR1 is MDHEN and CDR2 is SYDVKM. The CDR3 sequence is 16 residues long. V was trimmed by 6 bases and J by 2 bases, leaving 19 bases between them. The CDR3 sequence is CASSLKSEEPNYGYTF. The CDR3 region has the DNA TGTGCCAGCAGCCTTAAGTCAGAAGAACCAAACTATGGCTACACCTTC.

In DNA form, the CDR3 reads TGTGCCAGCAGCCCTACAGGGGTCACCGGGGAGCTGTTTTTT. It yields the protein CASSPTGVTGELFF. The chain uses TRBV7-2 and TRBJ2-2; 7 bases line up with TRBD1. CDR1 and CDR2 from the germline V gene are SGHTA and FQGNSA. The CDR3 consists of 14 residues. V lost 5 bases and J lost 4; bases outside the gene matches: 4.

The chain has TRBV29-1 and TRBJ2-3; 11 nucleotides line up with TRBD1. In germline, CDR1 is SQVTM, CDR2 ANQGSEA. The CDR3 runs 16 residues. The V segment lost 6 bases and the J segment 3 bases; nucleotides outside the gene matches: 11. The CDR3 nucleotides read TGCAGCGTAAAACCTTGGGGACAGGGGGTGACAGATACGCAGTATTTT. Translating it yields CSVKPWGQGVTDTQYF.

J is TRBJ2-4 and V is TRBV6-1, with 7 bases fitting TRBD2. The J segment lost 8 bases and the V segment lost 6 bases, leaving 4 bases of the junction unmatched. Germline V CDR1 and CDR2: MNHNS, SASEGT. This CDR3 has 12 residues. The CDR3 DNA reads TGTGCCAGCAGCCCCACTAGCGACATTCAGTACTTC. Translation: CASSPTSDIQYF.

This rearrangement joins TRBV11-2 to TRBJ2-7; no clear D. V was cut by 2 bases and J by 2 bases, with 16 bases left in between. The CDR3 is 16 amino acids. CDR1 SGHAT and CDR2 FQNNGV come from the germline V gene. The CDR3 sequence is CASSLTRGTRPYEQYF. The DNA of the CDR3 is TGTGCCAGCAGCTTAACCAGAGGTACACGCCCCTACGAGCAGTACTTC.

This clone has just one count. The CDR3 is CSVVTRRNEQFF. CDR3 bases: TGCAGCGTTGTAACTCGCCGCAATGAGCAGTTCTTC. The chain combines TRBV29-1 with TRBJ2-1; D is ambiguous. CDR1 and CDR2 (germline): SQVTM, ANQGSEA. This CDR3 contains 12 residues. V lost 4 bases and J lost 6, with 10 bases in between.

J is TRBJ1-2 and V is TRBV28; 7 bases agree with TRBD1. Losses at the gene ends were 8 bases for V and 4 bases for J; bases not matched to a gene: 7. Germline CDR1 is MDHEN and CDR2 is SYDVKM. The CDR3 consists of 13 residues. The CDR3 bases are TGTGCCAGCCGGGACAGCCTTCTCTATGGCTACACCTTC. Amino acid sequence: CASRDSLLYGYTF.

V gene TRBV18 combines with J gene TRBJ2-1; 8 nucleotides agree with TRBD1. Germline V lookup: CDR1 KGHSH, CDR2 LQKENI. V was pared by 8 bases and J by 0 bases, with 3 bases of the junction left unmatched. The CDR3 length is 14 residues. In DNA form, the CDR3 reads TGTGCCAGCAGGGACAGGAACTCCTACAATGAGCAGTTCTTC. Amino acid sequence: CASRDRNSYNEQFF.

This chain joins TRBV3-1 (or the pseudogene TRBV3-2) and TRBJ2-5, with D perhaps TRBD2 (5 bases). The germline V and J ends were trimmed by 4 bases and 4 bases, with 16 bases remaining between them. Germline CDR1 LGHDT, CDR2 YNNKEL (reference sequence). The CDR3 has 15 residues. In DNA, the CDR3 is TGTGCCAGCAGCCCGTTGGGCGGGTTCGGAGAGACCCAGTACTTC. Its protein is CASSPLGGFGETQYF.

This chain connects TRBV6-2 or TRBV6-3 to TRBJ2-3; 8 bases are a match to TRBD2. The germline CDR1 and CDR2 sequences are MNHEY and SVGEGT. Trimming at V came to 0 bases and at J to 4 bases, leaving 9 bases not matched to a gene. The CDR3 is 17 residues long. The CDR3 nucleotides read TGTGCCAGCAGTTACTCCCCGCGGGTCGGGGGGGCAGATACGCAGTATTTT. This translates into CASSYSPRVGGADTQYF.

This sequence joins TRBV28 and TRBJ2-3, with D maybe TRBD2 (5 bases). V was cut by 4 bases and J by 5 bases, with 16 bases left in between. The germline gives CDR1 MDHEN, CDR2 SYDVKM. The CDR3 totals 15 residues. The DNA of the CDR3 is TGTGCCAGCAGTTCACCACTCTCTAGCCGAGATACGCAGTATTTT. It codes for CASSSPLSSRDTQYF.

The V gene is TRBV19, the J gene TRBJ2-6, with a tentative D call TRBD1 (6 bases). The germline CDR1 and CDR2 sequences are LNHDA and SQIVND (reference sequence). The CDR3 loop spans 18 amino acids. V was cut by 2 bases and J by 0 bases, with 14 bases left in between. CDR3 residues: CASSINRAPSSGANVLTF. CDR3 DNA sequence: TGTGCCAGTAGTATAAACAGGGCCCCTAGCTCTGGGGCCAACGTCCTGACTTTC.

The genes are TRBV5-1 and TRBJ2-7; D may be TRBD1 (6 bases). Per the germline V gene, CDR1 is SGHRS and CDR2 is YFSETQ. This CDR3 contains 15 residues. Trimming took off 1 base at V and 4 bases at J, with 15 bases between the two ends. CDR3 DNA sequence: TGCGCCAGCAGCTTGTCGGCAGGGGAAATGTACGAGCAGTACTTC. Translating gives CASSLSAGEMYEQYF.